The rows below give T cell receptor beta chains drawn from one sample of a study of early T cells in non-severe SARS-CoV-2 infection. TCRdb reprocessed the 5' RACE reads via MiXCR and lists one record per CDR3 protein. The sample has 68,000 or so distinct CDR3 sequences, 10% to 15% seen once. What was sequenced was whole blood. Source of these receptors: an adult who was a healthcare worker with PCR-confirmed SARS-CoV-2 infection or an uninfected control (not recorded which). CDR3s include the opening cysteine and the closing phenylalanine or tryptophan. Fields, in order: V gene, D gene, clone size, J gene, CDR3 DNA, CDR3 protein. A D gene is named only where the DNA matches it firmly. Clone size is stated in some rows and not others, as once, few, many or a class when expanded.

TRBV30	NA	many	TRBJ1-1	TGTGCCTGGAGTCGTCAGGTCGCTGAAGCTTTCTTT	CAWSRQVAEAFF
TRBV9	NA	many	TRBJ2-5	TGTGCCAGCAGCGTAGCCCCTAGGCCCCAAGAGACCCAGTACTTC	CASSVAPRPQETQYF
TRBV7-2	NA	NA	TRBJ2-1	TGTGCCAGCAGCTACGGGACTTACAATGAGCAGTTCTTC	CASSYGTYNEQFF
TRBV12-3/TRBV12-4	NA	NA	TRBJ2-7	TGTGCCAGCAGTACGGGCCTCACCTCCTACGAGCAGTACTTC	CASSTGLTSYEQYF
TRBV7-9	NA	few	TRBJ2-1	TGTGCCAGCAGCTTAGCAGAGGGCACTAGTCTTTACAATGAGCAGTTCTTC	CASSLAEGTSLYNEQFF
TRBV30	TRBD1	NA	TRBJ2-7	TGTGCCTGTCGCCCTCCGGGACAGTACTACGAGCAGTACTTC	CACRPPGQYYEQYF
TRBV3-1	NA	few	TRBJ1-2	TGTGCCAGCAGCCCGAGGGCAGAGCTCTCCTACTATGGCTACACCTTC	CASSPRAELSYYGYTF
TRBV9	NA	many	TRBJ2-1	TGTGCCAGCAGCGCTAGAAGGAATGAGCAGTTCTTC	CASSARRNEQFF
TRBV20-1	NA	NA	TRBJ1-2	TGCAGTGCCCTGACTGGCGGGTTGGGGGCCGGCTACACCTTC	CSALTGGLGAGYTF
TRBV27	NA	NA	TRBJ2-7	TGTGCCAGCAGTTTAGGGGGATTCTCCTACGAGCAGTACTTC	CASSLGGFSYEQYF
TRBV10-2	NA	NA	TRBJ2-7	TGCGCCAGCAGTGTCGTTAGCACCCCCCCCCACGAGCAGTACTTC	CASSVVSTPPHEQYF
TRBV18	TRBD2	NA	TRBJ2-1	TGTGCCAGCTCCACCGGGAGGGTGTTCTACAATGAGCAGTTCTTC	CASSTGRVFYNEQFF
TRBV12-3/TRBV12-4	TRBD1	few	TRBJ2-6	TGTGCCAGCACAGGGGACAGGGCCTCTGGGGCCAACGTCCTGACTTTC	CASTGDRASGANVLTF
TRBV20-1	NA	many	TRBJ2-6	TGCAGTGCTAGAGATAGCTCTGGGGCCAACGTCCTGACTTTC	CSARDSSGANVLTF
TRBV7-6	NA	many	TRBJ2-4	TGTGCCAGCAGCTTAAAGGGGTCGACCATTCAGTACTTC	CASSLKGSTIQYF
TRBV18	NA	NA	TRBJ1-4	TGTGCCAGCTCACCACCGGATTGGGGAAAACTGTTTTTT	CASSPPDWGKLFF
TRBV5-1	TRBD1	NA	TRBJ1-1	TGCGCCAGCAGCGCGGCCCCCCGACAGGGAGGGCTGAACACTGAAGCTTTCTTT	CASSAAPRQGGLNTEAFF
TRBV6-1	NA	NA	TRBJ1-6	TGTGCGCTCGGACGGGTCGATTCACCCCTCCACTTT	CALGRVDSPLHF
TRBV29-1	TRBD1	NA	TRBJ2-7	TGCAGCGCAAGACAGGGGGCCGACTACGAGCAGTACTTC	CSARQGADYEQYF
TRBV7-6	NA	NA	TRBJ1-6	TGTGCCAGCAGCTTAACCCAGCTGTATAATTCACCCCTCCACTTT	CASSLTQLYNSPLHF
TRBV11-1	NA	NA	TRBJ2-7	TGTGCCAGCAGCACGACTCGCTACGAGCAGTACTTC	CASSTTRYEQYF
TRBV12-3/TRBV12-4	TRBD1	many	TRBJ1-3	TGTGCCAGCAGTTTATCGGGGACAGGGAGAAACACCATATATTTT	CASSLSGTGRNTIYF
TRBV5-1	TRBD2	NA	TRBJ2-1	TGCGCCAGCAGCTTCGCCCCGGTGGGAGCGGGGGGGCAAGTATACTTCTTC	CASSFAPVGAGGQVYFF
TRBV6-5	TRBD2	few	TRBJ2-1	TGTGCCAGCGGACGAGGACTAGCGGGTGCTGAGCAGTTCTTC	CASGRGLAGAEQFF